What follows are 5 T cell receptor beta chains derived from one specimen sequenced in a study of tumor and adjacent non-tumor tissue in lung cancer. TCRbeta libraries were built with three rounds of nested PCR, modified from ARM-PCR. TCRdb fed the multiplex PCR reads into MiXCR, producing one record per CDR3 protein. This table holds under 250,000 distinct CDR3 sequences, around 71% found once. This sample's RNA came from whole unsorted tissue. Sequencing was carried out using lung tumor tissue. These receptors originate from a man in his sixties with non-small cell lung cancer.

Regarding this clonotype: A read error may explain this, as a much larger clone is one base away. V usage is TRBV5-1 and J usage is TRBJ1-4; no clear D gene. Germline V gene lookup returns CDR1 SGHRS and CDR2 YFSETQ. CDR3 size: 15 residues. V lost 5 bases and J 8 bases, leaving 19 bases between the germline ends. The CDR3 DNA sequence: TGCGCCAGCAGTCCAACGAGAGGTCCACAGGAAAAACTGTTTTTT. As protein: CASSPTRGPQEKLFF.

CDR3 loop: CASSGMDEQFF. Written as DNA, the CDR3 is TGTGCCAGCAGTGGAATGGATGAGCAGTTCTTC. This chain uses TRBV5-4 with TRBJ2-1; D uncertain. The CDR3 runs 11 residues. The ends were cut back, 5 bases at V and 8 bases at J, with 8 bases in the middle. The V gene's germline CDR1 is SGHNT and CDR2 YYREEE (reference sequence).

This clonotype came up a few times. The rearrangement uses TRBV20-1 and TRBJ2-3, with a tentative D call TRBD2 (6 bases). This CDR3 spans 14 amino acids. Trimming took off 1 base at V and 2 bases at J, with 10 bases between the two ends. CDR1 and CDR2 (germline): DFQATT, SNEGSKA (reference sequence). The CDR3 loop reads CSARVWEDTDTQYF. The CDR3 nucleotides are TGCAGTGCTAGAGTTTGGGAGGACACAGATACGCAGTATTTT.

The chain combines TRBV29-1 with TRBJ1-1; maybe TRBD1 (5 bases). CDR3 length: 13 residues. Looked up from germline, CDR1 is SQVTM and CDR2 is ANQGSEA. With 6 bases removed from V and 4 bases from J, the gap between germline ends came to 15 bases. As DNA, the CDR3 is TGCAGCGTAGGGGCAGATAGGGGCACTGAAGCTTTCTTT. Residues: CSVGADRGTEAFF.

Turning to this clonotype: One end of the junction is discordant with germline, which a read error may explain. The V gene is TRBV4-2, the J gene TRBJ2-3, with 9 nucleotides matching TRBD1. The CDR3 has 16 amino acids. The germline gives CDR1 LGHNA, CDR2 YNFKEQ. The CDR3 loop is CASSPVVTGGTDMQYF. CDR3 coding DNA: TGTGCCAGCAGCCCAGTAGTTACAGGGGGCACAGATATGCAGTATTTT.